A selection of T cell receptor beta chains follows, all from one sample in a study of blood T cell repertoires in COVID-19. The table came from immunoSEQ multiplex PCR; TCRdb's copy has only in-frame clones and leaves some out. The table lists 90,000 to 120,000 clones, 85% to 90% of them singletons, with 4% to 6% in the top ten. Sequencing was done on a sample of peripheral blood. The receptors were gathered from a human donor in a cohort sampled during active COVID-19. The CDR3 runs from the conserved cysteine through the conserved F or W. D genes are given only for firm matches. Size tells how often a clone was seen (once, few, many) or the class of an expanded clone, and some rows leave it out.

NA TRBJ1-1 NA TRBV28 CASTRRVNTEAFF TGTGCCAGCACCAGGAGGGTGAACACTGAAGCTTTCTTT
NA TRBJ1-5 NA TRBV20-1 CSASSDSRTQHF TGCAGTGCTAGTTCCGACTCGCGGACCCAGCATTTT
few TRBJ1-3 TRBD1 TRBV3-1/TRBV3-2 CASSQETGLGNTIYF TGTGCCAGCAGCCAAGAGACAGGGCTAGGAAACACCATATATTTT
once TRBJ2-7 TRBD2 TRBV4-1 CASSRRLAGGTAYEQYF TGCGCCAGCAGCCGCCGACTAGCGGGAGGAACGGCCTACGAGCAGTACTTC
NA TRBJ2-7 TRBD1 TRBV6-2/TRBV6-3 CASSYAGGAGEQYF TGTGCCAGCAGTTACGCAGGGGGCGCGGGGGAGCAGTACTTC
NA TRBJ1-6 NA TRBV19 CASTKKAGVTVNSPLHF TGTGCCAGTACCAAGAAGGCGGGGGTTACGGTGAATTCACCCCTCCACTTT
NA TRBJ2-1 TRBD2 TRBV19 CASSIGLAGADEQFF TGTGCCAGTAGTATTGGGTTAGCGGGAGCCGATGAGCAGTTCTTC
NA TRBJ2-1 NA TRBV6-2/TRBV6-3 CASSFGQYNEQFF TGTGCCAGCAGTTTTGGACAGTACAATGAGCAGTTCTTC
NA TRBJ1-2 TRBD1 TRBV7-9 CASSWDREYGYTF TGTGCCAGCAGCTGGGACAGGGAGTATGGCTACACCTTC
NA TRBJ2-7 NA TRBV5-5 CASIHRSNSYEQYF TGTGCCAGCATCCACCGGTCGAACTCCTACGAGCAGTACTTC
once TRBJ1-5 NA TRBV19 CASGSLAGNQPQHF TGTGCCAGTGGATCATTGGCGGGCAATCAGCCCCAGCATTTT
NA TRBJ2-3 NA TRBV19 CASSIHSAGGVTQYF TGTGCCAGTAGTATTCATTCGGCAGGAGGGGTGACGCAGTATTTT
NA TRBJ2-7 NA TRBV7-9 CASSLAQGTDEQYF TGTGCCAGCAGCTTAGCGCAGGGAACCGACGAGCAGTACTTC
NA TRBJ1-2 NA TRBV28 CASSPGTPPYGYTF TGTGCCAGCAGTCCGGGGACACCACCCTATGGCTACACCTTC
NA TRBJ2-7 TRBD1 TRBV7-3 CASSPGTGAREQYF TGTGCCAGCAGCCCCGGGACAGGGGCACGCGAGCAGTACTTC
NA TRBJ2-3 TRBD1 TRBV6-5 CAIRDRNTDTQYF TGTGCCATCCGGGACAGGAACACAGATACGCAGTATTTT
NA TRBJ1-5 TRBD1 TRBV15 CATSRDTDRGKNQPQHF TGTGCCACCAGCAGAGATACAGACAGGGGGAAAAATCAGCCCCAGCATTTT
NA TRBJ2-7 TRBD2 TRBV2 CASRGREGLFEEQYF TGTGCCAGCAGAGGTAGGGAGGGACTATTCGAAGAGCAGTACTTC
NA TRBJ1-2 NA TRBV28 CASGGGYGYTF TGTGCCAGCGGGGGGGGCTATGGCTACACCTTC
NA TRBJ2-3 NA TRBV3-1/TRBV3-2 CASSQSGSRANTQYF TGTGCCAGCAGCCAAAGCGGGTCCCGGGCAAATACGCAGTATTTT
few TRBJ1-5 NA TRBV7-2 CASSLGQNQPQHF TGTGCCAGCAGCTTAGGACAGAATCAGCCCCAGCATTTT
once TRBJ2-3 NA TRBV28 CASSSRDWVRDTQYF TGTGCCAGCAGTTCCCGGGACTGGGTCAGGGATACGCAGTATTTT
NA TRBJ1-5 NA TRBV19 CASSIQEPSGQPQHF TGTGCCAGTAGTATTCAGGAACCTAGCGGTCAGCCCCAGCATTTT
NA TRBJ1-1 TRBD1 TRBV9 CASSEQGAQTEAFF TGTGCCAGCAGCGAACAGGGGGCGCAAACTGAAGCTTTCTTT
NA TRBJ2-7 TRBD1 TRBV9 CASSVDWGQGFDEQYF TGTGCCAGCAGCGTAGATTGGGGACAGGGATTTGATGAGCAGTACTTC
NA TRBJ1-1 NA TRBV11-2 CASSSRVPTEAFF TGTGCCAGCAGCTCCAGGGTACCAACTGAAGCTTTCTTT
NA TRBJ2-7 TRBD1 TRBV7-9 CASRRGQGIYEQYF TGTGCCAGTAGAAGGGGACAGGGGATATACGAGCAGTACTTC